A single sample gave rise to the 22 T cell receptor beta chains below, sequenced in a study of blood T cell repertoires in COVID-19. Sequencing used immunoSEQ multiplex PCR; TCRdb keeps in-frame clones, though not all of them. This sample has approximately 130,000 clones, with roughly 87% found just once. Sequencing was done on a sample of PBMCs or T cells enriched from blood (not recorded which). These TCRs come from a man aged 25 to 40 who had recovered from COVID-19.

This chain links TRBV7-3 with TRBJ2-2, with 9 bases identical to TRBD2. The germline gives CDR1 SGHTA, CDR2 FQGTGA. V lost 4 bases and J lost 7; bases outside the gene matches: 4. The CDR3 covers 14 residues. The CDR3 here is CASSYGTSYGELFF. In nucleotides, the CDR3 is TGTGCCAGCAGCTACGGGACTAGCTACGGGGAGCTGTTTTTT.

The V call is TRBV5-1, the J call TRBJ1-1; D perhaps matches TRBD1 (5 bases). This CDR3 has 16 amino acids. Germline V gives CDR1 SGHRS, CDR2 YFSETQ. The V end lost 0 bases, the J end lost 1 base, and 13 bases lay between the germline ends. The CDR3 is CASSLGISRANTEAFF. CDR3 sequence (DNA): TGCGCCAGCAGCTTGGGTATCAGCAGGGCGAACACTGAAGCTTTCTTT.

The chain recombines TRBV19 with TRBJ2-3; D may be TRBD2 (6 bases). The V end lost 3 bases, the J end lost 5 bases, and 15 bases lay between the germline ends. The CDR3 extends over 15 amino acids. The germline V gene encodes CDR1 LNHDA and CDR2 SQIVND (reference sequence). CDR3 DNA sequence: TGTGCCAGTAGTATCGGGTCTAGCGCGGGAGATACGCAGTATTTT. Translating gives CASSIGSSAGDTQYF.

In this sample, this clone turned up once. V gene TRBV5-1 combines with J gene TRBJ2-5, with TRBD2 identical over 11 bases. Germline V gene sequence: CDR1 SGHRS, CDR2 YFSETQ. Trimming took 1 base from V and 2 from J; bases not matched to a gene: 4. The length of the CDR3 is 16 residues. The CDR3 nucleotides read TGCGCCAGCAGCTTGCTAGCGGGGGGCCTACAAGAGACCCAGTACTTC. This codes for CASSLLAGGLQETQYF.

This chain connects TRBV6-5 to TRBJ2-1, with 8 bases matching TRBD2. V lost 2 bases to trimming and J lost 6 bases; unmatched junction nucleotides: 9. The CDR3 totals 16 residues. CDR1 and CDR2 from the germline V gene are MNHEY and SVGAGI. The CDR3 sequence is CASSYGMGTSSNEQFF. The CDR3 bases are TGTGCCAGCAGTTACGGCATGGGGACTAGTAGCAATGAGCAGTTCTTC.

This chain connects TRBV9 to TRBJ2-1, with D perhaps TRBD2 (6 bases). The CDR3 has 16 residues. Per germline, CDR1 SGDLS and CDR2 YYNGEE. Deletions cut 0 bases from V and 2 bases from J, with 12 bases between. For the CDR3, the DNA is TGTGCCAGCAGCGTAGTCGGGGAGGACACCTACAATGAGCAGTTCTTC. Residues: CASSVVGEDTYNEQFF.

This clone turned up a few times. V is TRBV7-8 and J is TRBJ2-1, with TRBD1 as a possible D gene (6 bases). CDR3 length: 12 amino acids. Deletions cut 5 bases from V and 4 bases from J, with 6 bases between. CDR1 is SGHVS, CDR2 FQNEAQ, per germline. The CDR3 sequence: CASSGQYNEQFF. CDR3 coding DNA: TGTGCCAGCAGCGGACAGTACAATGAGCAGTTCTTC.

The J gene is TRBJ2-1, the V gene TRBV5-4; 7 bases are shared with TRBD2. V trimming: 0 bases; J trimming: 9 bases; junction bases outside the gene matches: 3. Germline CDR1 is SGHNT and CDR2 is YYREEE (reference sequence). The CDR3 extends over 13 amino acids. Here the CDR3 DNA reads TGTGCCAGCAGCTTGGCGGGGGGAACTGAGCAGTTCTTC. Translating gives CASSLAGGTEQFF.

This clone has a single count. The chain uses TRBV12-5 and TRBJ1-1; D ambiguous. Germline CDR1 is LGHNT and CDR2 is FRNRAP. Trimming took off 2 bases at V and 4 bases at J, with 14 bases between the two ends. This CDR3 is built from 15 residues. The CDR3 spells CASGLRRELGTEAFF. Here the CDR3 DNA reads TGTGCTAGTGGTTTGCGACGGGAATTAGGCACTGAAGCTTTCTTT.

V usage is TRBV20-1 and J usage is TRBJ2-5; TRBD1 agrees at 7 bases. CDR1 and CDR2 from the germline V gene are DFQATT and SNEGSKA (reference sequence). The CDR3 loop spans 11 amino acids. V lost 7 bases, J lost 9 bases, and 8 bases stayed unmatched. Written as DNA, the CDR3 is TGCAGTGTAGTCGAGGGACAGCCCCAGTACTTC. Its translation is CSVVEGQPQYF.

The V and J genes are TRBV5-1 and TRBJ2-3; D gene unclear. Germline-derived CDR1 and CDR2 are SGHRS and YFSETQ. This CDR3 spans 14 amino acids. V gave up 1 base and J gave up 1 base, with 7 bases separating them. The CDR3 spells CASSLTTGTDTQYF. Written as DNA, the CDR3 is TGCGCCAGCAGCTTGACCACGGGCACAGATACGCAGTATTTT.

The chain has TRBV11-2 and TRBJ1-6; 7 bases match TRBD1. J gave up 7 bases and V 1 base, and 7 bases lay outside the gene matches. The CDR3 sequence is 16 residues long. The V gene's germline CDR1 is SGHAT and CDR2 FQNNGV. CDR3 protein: CASSLGGQFRNSPLHF. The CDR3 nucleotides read TGTGCCAGCAGCTTAGGGGGACAGTTTAGGAATTCACCCCTCCACTTT.

CDR3 sequence (DNA): TGCGCCAGCAGCTATGGAGGTTTGGAGGATGAAAAACTGTTTTTT. It specifies CASSYGGLEDEKLFF. The chain joins TRBV5-1 to TRBJ1-4; D gene uncertain. The CDR3 is 15 amino acids. From germline, CDR1 is SGHRS and CDR2 YFSETQ. Trimming left V 3 bases short and J 6 bases short, with 15 bases between. The full variable domain, rest sourced from reference TRBV5-1 and TRBJ1-4, is KAGVTQTPRYLIKTRGQQVTLSCSPISGHRSVSWYQQTPGQGLQFLFEYFSETQRNKGNFPGRFSGRQFSNSRSEMNVSTLELGDSALYLCASSYGGLEDEKLFFGSGTQLSVL.

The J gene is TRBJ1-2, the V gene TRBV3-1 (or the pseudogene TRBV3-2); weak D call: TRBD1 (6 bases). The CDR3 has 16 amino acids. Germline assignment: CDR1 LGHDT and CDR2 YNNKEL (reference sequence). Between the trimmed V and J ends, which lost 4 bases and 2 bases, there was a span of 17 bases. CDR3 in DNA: TGTGCCAGCAGCCCTAATATGTGGACAGTCAACTATGGCTACACCTTC. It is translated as CASSPNMWTVNYGYTF.

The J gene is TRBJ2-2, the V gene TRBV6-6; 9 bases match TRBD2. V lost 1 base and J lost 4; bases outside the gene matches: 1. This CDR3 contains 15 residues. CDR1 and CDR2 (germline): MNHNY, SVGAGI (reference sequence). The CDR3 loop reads CASSYFSGSTGELFF. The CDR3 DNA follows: TGTGCCAGCAGTTACTTTAGCGGGAGCACCGGGGAGCTGTTTTTT.

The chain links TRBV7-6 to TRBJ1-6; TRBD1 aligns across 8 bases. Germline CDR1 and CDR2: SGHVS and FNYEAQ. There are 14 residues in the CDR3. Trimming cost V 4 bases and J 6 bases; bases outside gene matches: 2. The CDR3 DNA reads TGTGCCAGCAGCTCAGGACAGGGTAATTCACCCCTCCACTTT. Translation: CASSSGQGNSPLHF. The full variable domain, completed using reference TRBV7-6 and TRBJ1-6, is GAGVSQSPRYKVTKRGQDVALRCDPISGHVSLYWYRQALGQGPEFLTYFNYEAQQDKSGLPNDRFSAERPEGSISTLTIQRTEQRDSAMYRCASSSGQGNSPLHFGNGTRLTVT.

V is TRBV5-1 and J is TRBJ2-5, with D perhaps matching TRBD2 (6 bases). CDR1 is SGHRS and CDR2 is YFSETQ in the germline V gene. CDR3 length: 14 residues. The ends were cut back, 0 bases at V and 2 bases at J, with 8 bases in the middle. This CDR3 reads CASSLAAGQETQYF. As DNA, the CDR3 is TGCGCCAGCAGCTTGGCCGCGGGGCAAGAGACCCAGTACTTC.

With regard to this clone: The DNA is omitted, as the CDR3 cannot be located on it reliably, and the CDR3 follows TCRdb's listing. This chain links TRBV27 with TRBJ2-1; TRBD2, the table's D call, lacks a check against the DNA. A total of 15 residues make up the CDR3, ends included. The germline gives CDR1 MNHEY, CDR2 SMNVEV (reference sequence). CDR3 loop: CASSSSGVGNNEQFF.

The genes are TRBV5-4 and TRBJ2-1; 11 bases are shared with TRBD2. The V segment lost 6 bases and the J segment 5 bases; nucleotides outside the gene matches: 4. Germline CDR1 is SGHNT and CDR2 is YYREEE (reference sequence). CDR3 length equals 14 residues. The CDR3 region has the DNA TGTGCCAGCACCGGGACTAGCGGAGACAATGAGCAGTTCTTC. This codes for CASTGTSGDNEQFF.

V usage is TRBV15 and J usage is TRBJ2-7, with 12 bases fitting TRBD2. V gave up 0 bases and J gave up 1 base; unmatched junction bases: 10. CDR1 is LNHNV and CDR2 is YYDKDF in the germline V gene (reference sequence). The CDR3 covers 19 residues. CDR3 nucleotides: TGTGCCACCAGCAGAGATGATGGGACTAGCGGGTTGCTTTCCTACGAGCAGTACTTC. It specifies CATSRDDGTSGLLSYEQYF.

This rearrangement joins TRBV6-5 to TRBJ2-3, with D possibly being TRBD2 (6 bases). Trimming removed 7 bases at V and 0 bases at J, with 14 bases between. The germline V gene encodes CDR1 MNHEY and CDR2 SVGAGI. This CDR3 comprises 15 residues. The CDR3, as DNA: TGTGCCAGCAACCCGTCGGGGGTGAGCACAGATACGCAGTATTTT. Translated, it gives CASNPSGVSTDTQYF.

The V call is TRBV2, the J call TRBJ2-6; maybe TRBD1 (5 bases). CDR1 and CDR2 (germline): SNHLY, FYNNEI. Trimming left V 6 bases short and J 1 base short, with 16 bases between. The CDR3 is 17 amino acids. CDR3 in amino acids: CASSATGWGSGANVLTF. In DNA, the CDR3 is TGTGCCAGCAGCGCAACAGGTTGGGGATCTGGGGCCAACGTCCTGACTTTC.